These 14 T cell receptor beta chains share one sample of origin, sequenced in a study of T cell responses to AZD1222 COVID-19 vaccine. The repertoire was sequenced with immunoSEQ multiplex PCR; TCRdb's copy has only in-frame clones and lacks some. The sample has roughly 99,000 clones, about 90% seen once. The specimen comprised peripheral blood, sampled on day 0 of AZD1222 vaccination. The receptors here all came from an adult in good health.

The CDR3 bases are TGTGCCAGCAGTGAAGGGGGTAGCGGCTTCCTGGGCACAGATACGCAGTATTTT. It is translated as CASSEGGSGFLGTDTQYF. The J gene is TRBJ2-3, the V gene TRBV2; weak D call: TRBD2 (6 bases). CDR3 length: 18 residues. With 1 base removed from V and 1 base from J, the gap between germline ends came to 18 bases. Germline V gene sequence: CDR1 SNHLY, CDR2 FYNNEI.

The V gene is TRBV27, the J gene TRBJ2-7; D may be TRBD1 (5 bases). The CDR3 length is 14 residues. The V gene lost 2 bases and the J gene lost 2 bases, with 10 bases spanning the gap. Germline CDR1 and CDR2: MNHEY and SMNVEV (reference sequence). Written as DNA, the CDR3 is TGTGCCAGCAGTTTAAAGGGGTTAACCTACGAGCAGTACTTC. This translates into CASSLKGLTYEQYF.

The CDR3 region has the DNA TGTGCCAGTAGTATCCGGGGGCCGCCCTCGAACACTGAAGCTTTCTTT. The encoded protein is CASSIRGPPSNTEAFF. The chain carries TRBV19 and TRBJ1-1, with a possible D match to TRBD1 (6 bases). The CDR3 is 16 residues long. The germline V gene has CDR1 LNHDA and CDR2 SQIVND (reference sequence). V shed 3 bases and J shed 1 base, with 15 bases lying between them.

V and J are TRBV7-6 and TRBJ2-1; D perhaps matches TRBD1 (5 bases). CDR3 length equals 15 residues. Trimming took off 5 bases at V and 8 bases at J, with 19 bases between the two ends. CDR1 and CDR2 (germline): SGHVS, FNYEAQ. CDR3 bases: TGTGCCAGCAGCCCAGGGATAGGATTGAGCCATGAGCAGTTCTTC. This encodes CASSPGIGLSHEQFF.

The gene calls are TRBV9 and TRBJ2-2; the match to TRBD2 covers 7 bases. Germline trimming cut 4 bases from V and 3 bases from J; bases unmatched to any gene: 9. The CDR3 loop spans 16 amino acids. CDR1 SGDLS and CDR2 YYNGEE come from the germline V gene. CDR3 nucleotides: TGTGCCAGCAGCCCCCCCGGGACTACTTACACCGGGGAGCTGTTTTTT. Translated, it gives CASSPPGTTYTGELFF.

This rearrangement joins TRBV29-1 to TRBJ1-1; the match to TRBD1 covers 10 bases. This CDR3 contains 13 residues. Germline lookup yields CDR1 SQVTM and CDR2 ANQGSEA. The ends lost 6 bases at V and 5 bases at J; junction bases unmatched: 6. CDR3 residues: CSVWDRGGTEAFF. Here the CDR3 DNA reads TGCAGCGTCTGGGACAGGGGAGGTACTGAAGCTTTCTTT.

The rearrangement links TRBV5-1 to TRBJ1-4, with TRBD1 matching over 9 bases. The CDR3 is 16 amino acids. CDR1 is SGHRS and CDR2 is YFSETQ in the germline V gene. J gave up 6 bases and V 4 bases, and 10 bases lay outside the gene matches. The DNA of the CDR3 is TGCGCCAGCAGCACCCTGGGGGGACAGGGATATGAAAAACTGTTTTTT. Protein: CASSTLGGQGYEKLFF.

The chain combines TRBV18 with TRBJ2-3, with TRBD2 matching over 12 bases. This CDR3 comprises 14 residues. Per germline, CDR1 KGHSH and CDR2 LQKENI. The V segment lost 3 bases and the J segment 6 bases; nucleotides outside the gene matches: 1. CDR3 sequence (DNA): TGTGCCAGCTCACCGACTAGCGGGAGCGATACGCAGTATTTT. Translating gives CASSPTSGSDTQYF. The full variable domain, its missing parts supplied by reference TRBV18 and TRBJ2-3, is NAGVMQNPRHLVRRRGQEARLRCSPMKGHSHVYWYRQLPEEGLKFMVYLQKENIIDESGMPKERFSAEFPKEGPSILRIQQVVRGDSAAYFCASSPTSGSDTQYFGPGTRLTVL.

This clone was recorded once. The chain joins TRBV19 to TRBJ1-1; no reliable D call. Trimming shortened V by 5 bases and J by 3 bases, and 7 bases separated the two germline ends. This CDR3 is 12 amino acids long. Germline V CDR1 and CDR2: LNHDA, SQIVND (reference sequence). This CDR3 is CASSRRDTEAFF. The CDR3 DNA reads as TGTGCCAGTAGTCGGCGGGACACTGAAGCTTTCTTT.

This clone was found a few times. CDR3 sequence (DNA): TGTGCCAGCTCACTTACACCCGAAAATCAGCCCCAGCATTTT. Its translation: CASSLTPENQPQHF. This chain uses TRBV18 with TRBJ1-5; D call uncertain. Per germline, CDR1 KGHSH and CDR2 LQKENI. V dropped 4 bases and J dropped 4 bases, with 11 bases sitting between them. The CDR3 runs to 14 residues.

Written as DNA, the CDR3 is TGTGCCAGCAGTTTACGATCACGGGACAGCTGGTACAATGAGCAGTTCTTC. This encodes CASSLRSRDSWYNEQFF. This sequence joins TRBV27 and TRBJ2-1, with 7 bases aligning to TRBD1. J was trimmed by 4 bases and V by 2 bases; bases with no gene match: 11. Germline CDR1 reads MNHEY; CDR2 reads SMNVEV (reference sequence). The CDR3 length is 17 residues.

The rearrangement links TRBV5-6 to TRBJ1-5; D not resolved. CDR3 length: 13 residues. Germline lookup yields CDR1 SGHDT and CDR2 YYEEEE. V lost 5 bases, J lost 4 bases, and 10 bases lay in between. The CDR3: CASSSGENQPQHF. The CDR3 DNA follows: TGTGCCAGCAGTTCGGGTGAGAATCAGCCCCAGCATTTT.

This clone was recorded once. This chain joins TRBV7-2 and TRBJ1-4; D unresolved. CDR1 SGHTA and CDR2 FQGNSA come from the germline V gene. Trimming removed 1 base from V and 10 bases from J, with 16 bases in between. The CDR3 covers 15 residues. The CDR3 loop is CASSLEIGVGGKLFF. In DNA, the CDR3 is TGTGCCAGCAGCTTAGAGATCGGGGTAGGAGGAAAACTGTTTTTT.

The gene calls are TRBV4-1 and TRBJ1-6, with no clear D. V gave up 3 bases and J gave up 1 base, with 7 bases separating them. CDR3 length: 15 residues. Germline CDR1 MGHRA, CDR2 YSYEKL. The CDR3 region is CASSQGWSYNSPLHF. CDR3 coding DNA: TGCGCCAGCAGCCAGGGTTGGTCCTATAATTCACCCCTCCACTTT.